This TCR beta chain originates from a study of blood T cell repertoires in COVID-19. Study as a whole: Samples came from the United States, Italy and Spain, spanning acute and convalescent COVID-19. T cells, B-cell-depleted T cells, or PBMCs supplied cDNA or gDNA.

Original data processing: Reference gene primer amplification gave nucleated cell count estimates. The repertoire was sequenced with immunoSEQ multiplex PCR; TCRdb's copy has only in-frame clones and lacks some. That table is the source of V, J and clone size, and D and trimming were worked out from the DNA. This sample has some 150,000 clones, with around 81% found just once. This TCR was recovered from a human donor in a cohort sampled during active COVID-19. Sequencing input: peripheral blood.

The CDR3 loop is CASRATSGRQETQYF. The CDR3 DNA reads TGTGCCAGCAGAGCCACTAGCGGGAGACAAGAGACCCAGTACTTC. The chain recombines TRBV6-5 with TRBJ2-5, with 11 nucleotides matching TRBD2. The germline CDR1 and CDR2 sequences are MNHEY and SVGAGI. This CDR3 is 15 amino acids long. Germline trimming cut 6 bases from V and 2 bases from J; bases unmatched to any gene: 5.